Listed below are T cell receptor beta chains from one sample, sequenced in a study of read filtering for tumor transcriptome and immune sequencing. TCRdb fed the reads into MiXCR, producing one record per CDR3 protein. In the table there are 93,000 or so distinct CDR3 sequences, under 25% of which are singletons. Sequenced material: a population of CD138-negative cells sorted from bone marrow. The receptors originated from a donor at least 40 years old with multiple myeloma. The CDR3 runs from the conserved cysteine through the conserved F or W. A D gene is named only where the DNA matches it firmly. Expanded clones get a size class; other rows say once, few or many, or leave the size out.

abundance	v_gene	j_gene	d_gene	CDR3aa	CDR3nt
NA	TRBV20-1	TRBJ2-5	NA	CSARGSGETQYF	TGCAGTGCTAGAGGTAGTGGAGAGACCCAGTACTTC
NA	TRBV19	TRBJ2-7	NA	CASSIRRSSYEQYF	TGTGCCAGTAGTATCCGTCGGAGCTCCTACGAGCAGTACTTC
many	TRBV7-9	TRBJ1-1	NA	CASIVPARGGTEAFF	TGTGCCAGCATCGTTCCAGCCAGGGGAGGCACTGAAGCTTTCTTT
few	TRBV10-1	TRBJ2-7	TRBD1	CASTGQGVSYEQYF	TGCGCCAGCACCGGACAGGGGGTCTCCTACGAGCAGTACTTC
many	TRBV18	TRBJ1-5	NA	CASSEFRTVNNQPQHF	TGTGCCAGCTCAGAGTTTAGGACGGTGAACAATCAGCCCCAGCATTTT
many	TRBV12-3/TRBV12-4	TRBJ2-1	TRBD2	CASRLAGGHEQFF	TGTGCCAGCAGACTAGCGGGGGGCCATGAGCAGTTCTTC
many	TRBV20-1	TRBJ1-1	TRBD1	CSANRGTTEAFF	TGCAGTGCTAACAGGGGAACCACTGAAGCTTTCTTT
many	TRBV12-3/TRBV12-4	TRBJ2-5	TRBD1	CASRSGTGHLEGQETQYF	TGTGCCAGCAGGTCCGGGACAGGGCATCTTGAAGGCCAAGAGACCCAGTACTTC
NA	TRBV4-1	TRBJ2-3	NA	CASSLRAQGNVADSQYF	TGCGCCAGCAGCCTCCGAGCTCAGGGGAATGTAGCAGATTCGCAGTATTTT
NA	TRBV20-1	TRBJ2-3	NA	CSARRSGPGTDTQYF	TGCAGTGCTAGAAGGTCGGGACCGGGGACAGATACGCAGTATTTT
NA	TRBV20-1	TRBJ1-5	TRBD1	CSARVTFGTGIQPQHF	TGCAGTGCTAGAGTAACATTCGGGACAGGGATTCAGCCCCAGCATTTT
few	TRBV10-1	TRBJ2-4	NA	CASSAPGADIQYF	TGCGCCAGCAGTGCGCCCGGGGCTGACATTCAGTACTTC
NA	TRBV7-9	TRBJ1-3	NA	CASSTTLITRGNTIYF	TGTGCCAGCAGCACTACCCTTATTACGAGGGGAAACACCATATATTTT
many	TRBV29-1	TRBJ2-5	NA	CSVVHLKETQYF	TGCAGCGTTGTCCACCTCAAGGAGACCCAGTACTTC
many	TRBV18	TRBJ2-1	NA	CASSPGLLPFF	TGTGCCAGCTCACCAGGTCTTTTGCCGTTCTTC
NA	TRBV20-1	TRBJ2-5	TRBD2	CSAASGGRETQYF	TGCAGTGCTGCTAGCGGGGGGCGAGAGACCCAGTACTTC
many	TRBV2	TRBJ2-1	NA	CASTTGPSEQFF	TGTGCCAGCACCACAGGGCCAAGTGAGCAGTTCTTC
many	TRBV10-3	TRBJ2-3	TRBD2	CAISSIAGQADTQYF	TGTGCCATCAGTTCAATAGCGGGGCAGGCAGATACGCAGTATTTT
NA	TRBV6-5	TRBJ1-2	TRBD1	CASSRQGAGGYTF	TGTGCCAGCAGTCGACAGGGGGCGGGGGGCTACACCTTC
many	TRBV5-1	TRBJ2-3	TRBD2	CASSLVPSGGADTQYF	TGCGCCAGCAGCTTGGTCCCTAGCGGGGGGGCAGATACGCAGTATTTT
NA	TRBV30	TRBJ2-7	NA	CAWKSGPEQYF	TGTGCCTGGAAATCCGGGCCCGAGCAGTACTTC
NA	TRBV4-1	TRBJ2-5	NA	CASSQGGVGQETQYF	TGCGCCAGCAGCCAAGGAGGGGTAGGGCAAGAGACCCAGTACTTC
NA	TRBV28	TRBJ2-1	NA	CASSPTEKVNNGQFF	TGTGCCAGCAGCCCTACAGAAAAAGTTAACAATGGGCAGTTCTTC
many	TRBV7-9	TRBJ2-2	NA	CASSPRRAGGELFF	TGTGCCAGCAGCCCCCGCAGGGCTGGCGGGGAGCTGTTTTTT
few	TRBV18	TRBJ2-3	NA	CASSPEADTQYF	TGTGCCAGCTCTCCAGAGGCAGATACGCAGTATTTT
few	TRBV5-1	TRBJ2-7	NA	CASLNWGDEQYF	TGCGCCAGCTTAAATTGGGGGGACGAGCAGTACTTC
many	TRBV28	TRBJ2-7	TRBD2	CASRMTSGRTYEQYF	TGTGCCAGCAGAATGACTAGCGGGAGAACCTACGAGCAGTACTTC
many	TRBV7-3	TRBJ2-1	NA	CASSTMSNINEQFF	TGTGCCAGCAGCACGATGAGCAACATCAATGAGCAGTTCTTC
many	TRBV5-1	TRBJ2-5	NA	CASSLEDQETQYF	TGCGCCAGCAGCCTGGAGGACCAAGAGACCCAGTACTTC
NA	TRBV29-1	TRBJ1-2	NA	CSVGPHTF	TGCAGCGTTGGGCCCCACACCTTC
many	TRBV6-2/TRBV6-3	TRBJ1-1	NA	CASSYMGPSGYAEAFF	TGTGCCAGCAGTTACATGGGACCATCAGGGTACGCTGAAGCTTTCTTT
many	TRBV24-1	TRBJ2-5	TRBD2	CATSDPSGGGETQYF	TGTGCCACCAGTGACCCAAGCGGGGGAGGAGAGACCCAGTACTTC
many	TRBV20-1	TRBJ2-1	TRBD2	CSAAGDSNEQFF	TGCAGTGCGGCGGGGGACTCCAATGAGCAGTTCTTC
many	TRBV18	TRBJ2-5	NA	CASSPAGQLGETQYF	TGTGCCAGCTCACCGGCGGGACAGCTGGGGGAGACCCAGTACTTC
many	TRBV5-1	TRBJ2-5	TRBD2	CASSWGGEETQYF	TGCGCCAGCAGCTGGGGAGGGGAAGAGACCCAGTACTTC
many	TRBV5-1	TRBJ2-7	TRBD2	CASSLASGGNEQYF	TGCGCCAGCAGCTTGGCTAGCGGGGGAAACGAGCAGTACTTC
many	TRBV29-1	TRBJ2-3	NA	CSVDRGADTQYF	TGCAGCGTTGACAGGGGCGCAGATACGCAGTATTTT
many	TRBV20-1	TRBJ2-7	NA	CSAGLFPVGEQYF	TGCAGTGCTGGACTTTTCCCGGTAGGAGAGCAGTACTTC
few	TRBV6-2/TRBV6-3	TRBJ1-3	NA	CAANKGQEGNTIYF	TGTGCCGCCAACAAAGGACAAGAAGGAAACACCATATATTTT
many	TRBV11-2	TRBJ2-1	TRBD2	CASSLWLAAQFF	TGTGCCAGCAGCTTATGGCTAGCGGCGCAGTTCTTC
NA	TRBV5-1	TRBJ1-4	NA	CASSLNGAGKLFF	TGCGCCAGCAGCTTGAACGGAGCAGGAAAACTGTTTTTT
many	TRBV6-5	TRBJ2-7	NA	CASSYSRYEQYF	TGTGCCAGCAGTTACTCGAGGTACGAGCAGTACTTC
many	TRBV3-1	TRBJ2-1	NA	CASSQAGQQFF	TGTGCCAGCAGCCAAGCCGGTCAGCAGTTCTTC
NA	TRBV7-9	TRBJ2-2	NA	CASSKRGIRTGELSF	TGTGCCAGCAGCAAGAGGGGCATCCGGACCGGGGAGCTGTCTTTT
many	TRBV28	TRBJ2-7	NA	CASSLRQGLEQYF	TGTGCCAGCAGTTTACGGCAGGGCCTCGAGCAGTACTTC
many	TRBV12-3/TRBV12-4	TRBJ2-1	TRBD1	CASSRHTGGNEQFF	TGTGCCAGCAGCCGCCATACAGGGGGGAATGAGCAGTTCTTC
NA	TRBV5-1	TRBJ1-4	TRBD1	CASSVQGAHEKLFF	TGCGCCAGCAGCGTACAGGGGGCTCACGAAAAACTGTTTTTT
NA	TRBV20-1	TRBJ1-4	TRBD1	CSAREGTGFEKLFF	TGCAGTGCGAGAGAAGGGACAGGGTTCGAAAAACTGTTTTTT
NA	TRBV4-2	TRBJ2-5	NA	CASSQDYSMKTQYF	TGTGCCAGCAGCCAAGATTACAGTATGAAGACCCAGTACTTC
many	TRBV28	TRBJ1-2	NA	CASSSRTYYGYTF	TGTGCCAGCAGCTCCCGGACGTACTATGGCTACACCTTC
NA	TRBV19	TRBJ1-5	TRBD1	CATTGQRSNQPQHF	TGTGCCACTACGGGACAGCGTAGCAATCAGCCCCAGCATTTT
NA	TRBV7-2	TRBJ1-5	TRBD1	CASSPNRGGQPQHF	TGTGCCAGCAGCCCGAACAGGGGAGGTCAGCCCCAGCATTTT
many	TRBV9	TRBJ2-2	NA	CASSPSGTRDTGELFF	TGTGCCAGCAGCCCTAGTGGGACACGGGACACCGGGGAGCTGTTTTTT